The entry that follows covers one T cell receptor (beta chain) sequence. The antigen is undetermined. The germline V and J ends were trimmed by 4 bases and 1 base, with 7 bases remaining between them. This CDR3 is 12 amino acids long. Germline CDR1 and CDR2: SQVTM and ANQGSEA. This sample is drawn from a study of graft-versus-host responses after intestinal transplantation. Study-level points and caveats: Association was observed between peak circulating GvH clone levels and early post-transplant HvG declines.

TCRdb's copy holds only in-frame clones and misses some; the assay was immunoSEQ multiplex PCR. The profile shows around 110,000 clones, 90% of them singletons. The rearrangement joins TRBV29-1 to TRBJ1-1; D unclear. The source was unstimulated CD4+ T cells sorted from spleen or lymph node cells, collected before intestinal transplant. The receptor was isolated from a human donor who received an intestinal transplant. CDR3 nucleotide sequence: TGCAGCGTTGTTCACGGGAACACTGAAGCTTTCTTT. Its protein product is CSVVHGNTEAFF. Using reference TRBV29-1 and TRBJ1-1 for the parts outside the CDR3, the full variable domain is SAVISQKPSRDICQRGTSLTIQCQVDSQVTMMFWYRQQPGQSLTLIATANQGSEATYESGFVIDKFPISRPNLTFSTLTVSNMSPEDSSIYLCSVVHGNTEAFFGQGTRLTVV.